A selection of T cell receptor beta chains follows, all from one sample in a study of cytomegalovirus exposure and HLA in healthy donors. Assay: immunoSEQ multiplex PCR; the TCRdb copy retains only in-frame clones and omits some. Here the sample spans some 190,000 clones, 60% to 85% being singletons. The sample taken for sequencing was PBMCs. These receptors were collected from a man younger than 35 in good health and CMV-seronegative. Each CDR3 is given with its conserved first and last residue. D genes are given only for firm matches. Part of the rows lack a size; the others show once, few, many or a class for expanded clones.

NA,TRBJ2-5,TRBV7-3,NA,TGTGCCAGCAGCCCCGCAGGGGTAGAGACCCAGTACTTC,CASSPAGVETQYF
TRBD2,TRBJ2-5,TRBV9,NA,TGTGCCAGCAGCGTAGAGGGCGGGGGGGCTCGAGAGACCCAGTACTTC,CASSVEGGGARETQYF
NA,TRBJ2-7,TRBV18,NA,TGTGCCAGCTCTACTAGCCTCAACGAGCAGTACTTC,CASSTSLNEQYF
TRBD1,TRBJ2-1,TRBV29-1,few,TGCAGCGTTCTCCCCGGGACAGGGGTCCACAATGAGCAGTTCTTC,CSVLPGTGVHNEQFF
NA,TRBJ1-2,TRBV4-1,NA,TGCGCCAGCAGCCAAGGGGGCATGAGCTATGGCTACACCTTC,CASSQGGMSYGYTF
NA,TRBJ2-1,TRBV30,NA,TGTGCCTGGTTGGCGGGAACCTACAATGAGCAGTTCTTC,CAWLAGTYNEQFF
TRBD1,TRBJ2-7,TRBV2,NA,TGTGCCAGCGGGACAGGGGGTTACGAGCAGTACTTC,CASGTGGYEQYF
TRBD2,TRBJ2-7,TRBV5-6,NA,TGTGCCAGCAGCACATTTGCGTACCTAGCGGGAGACCCCTACGAGCAGTACTTC,CASSTFAYLAGDPYEQYF
TRBD1,TRBJ1-1,TRBV2,NA,TGTGCCAGCAGTTTTCAGGGGGGCACTGAAGCTTTCTTT,CASSFQGGTEAFF
NA,TRBJ1-3,TRBV6-5,NA,TGTGCCAGCAGTTCTAGGGAGGGCGCTGGAAACACCATATATTTT,CASSSREGAGNTIYF
TRBD1,TRBJ1-6,TRBV5-5,NA,TGTGCCAGCAGCTTACGGGACAGGGGGAAATCACCCCTCCACTTT,CASSLRDRGKSPLHF
NA,TRBJ1-1,TRBV27,NA,TGTGCCAGCAGTTTGAGGAGTGTCACTGAAGCTTTCTTT,CASSLRSVTEAFF
NA,TRBJ2-4,TRBV28,NA,TGTGCCAGCAGTTCGACACCCTTGAACATTCAGTACTTC,CASSSTPLNIQYF
NA,TRBJ1-1,TRBV25-1,NA,TGTGCCAGCAGTGAATCCGTATTGAACACTGAAGCTTTCTTT,CASSESVLNTEAFF
TRBD1,TRBJ1-2,TRBV7-9,NA,TGTGCCAGCAGCTTAGTGGGACAGGGTTACGGCTACACCTTC,CASSLVGQGYGYTF
TRBD2,TRBJ2-5,TRBV7-2,once,TGTGCCAGCAGCCCCAGTCGGAGGGGAGGGTGGCAAGAGACCCAGTACTTC,CASSPSRRGGWQETQYF
TRBD2,TRBJ2-3,TRBV6-1,NA,TGTGCCAGCAGTGACTATAGCGGGGGGGCCGGGACAGATACGCAGTATTTT,CASSDYSGGAGTDTQYF
NA,TRBJ1-2,TRBV28,NA,TGTGCCAGCAGTTTCCCCAACGGGGGGGGCTATGGCTACACCTTC,CASSFPNGGGYGYTF
TRBD1,TRBJ2-3,TRBV7-6,NA,TGTGCCAGCAGCTTTAGGGGGCGAAATTTGGTGGATACGCAGTATTTT,CASSFRGRNLVDTQYF
NA,TRBJ1-1,TRBV6-5,once,TGTGCCAGCATCTTAGGGGGGGCGAACACTGAAGCTTTCTTT,CASILGGANTEAFF
NA,TRBJ1-1,TRBV28,NA,TGTGCCAGCAGCTTCTCAGTAAACACTGAAGCTTTCTTT,CASSFSVNTEAFF
NA,TRBJ1-5,TRBV2,NA,TGTGCCAGCAGTGGGCAGGGTGGCAATCAGCCCCAGCATTTT,CASSGQGGNQPQHF
TRBD2,TRBJ2-5,TRBV5-1,NA,TGCGCCAGCAGCTTGAGGCGGGGGGAGAGGGAGACCCAGTACTTC,CASSLRRGERETQYF
NA,TRBJ1-4,TRBV5-5,NA,TGTGCCAGCAGCTTATTTGCCCTGGGGCCCACTAATGAAAAACTGTTTTTT,CASSLFALGPTNEKLFF
NA,TRBJ2-7,TRBV7-2,NA,TGTGCCAGCAGCTTCTACCCGGGACTGATCGACGAGCAGTACTTC,CASSFYPGLIDEQYF
TRBD2,TRBJ2-7,TRBV18,NA,TGTGCCAGCTCACCAGGCGGGAGGTTCTACGAGCAGTACTTC,CASSPGGRFYEQYF
NA,TRBJ2-5,TRBV7-9,once,TGTGCCAGCAGCTTAGCAGGGGCCCTTCAAGAGACCCAGTACTTC,CASSLAGALQETQYF
TRBD1,TRBJ1-5,TRBV7-9,NA,TGTGCCAGCAGCTTATCGGGGGGGCCGGGACAGTCGAGTCAGCCCCAGCATTTT,CASSLSGGPGQSSQPQHF
TRBD2,TRBJ2-3,TRBV19,NA,TGTGCCAGTAGTATAGTTGCAACTAGCGGGGGTGCTGATACGCAGTATTTT,CASSIVATSGGADTQYF
NA,TRBJ1-1,TRBV2,few,TGTGCCAGCAGGGGGACAAGTTGGGCTTTCTTT,CASRGTSWAFF
TRBD2,TRBJ2-3,TRBV5-4,NA,TGTGCCAGCAGGATTAGCGGGGCACCCACAGATACGCAGTATTTT,CASRISGAPTDTQYF
NA,TRBJ1-1,TRBV14,NA,TGTGCCAGCAGCCGGTTCGAGGGAAGAGCTTTCTTT,CASSRFEGRAFF
NA,TRBJ2-7,TRBV28,NA,TGTGCCAGCAGTGATCAGGGTTACGAGCAGTACTTC,CASSDQGYEQYF
TRBD2,TRBJ2-7,TRBV5-4,few,TGTGCCAGCAGCCCCTCTGCTAGCGGGAGTGGCGAGCAGTACTTC,CASSPSASGSGEQYF
TRBD1,TRBJ1-2,TRBV18,NA,TGTGCCAGCTCACCAAATCAGGGGGATGGCTACACCTTC,CASSPNQGDGYTF
NA,TRBJ1-1,TRBV4-2,NA,TGTGCCAGCAGCCAGGGGGGGAGGGGAGTCGGGAACACTGAAGCTTTCTTT,CASSQGGRGVGNTEAFF
TRBD1,TRBJ2-3,TRBV25-1,few,TGTGCCAGCAGTGACCCGACAGGGTCAGATACGCAGTATTTT,CASSDPTGSDTQYF
TRBD1,TRBJ1-2,TRBV6-1,NA,TGTGCCAGCAGTTTTACAGGGGGCTATGGCTACACCTTC,CASSFTGGYGYTF
NA,TRBJ1-2,TRBV6-6,NA,TGTGCCAGCAGTTACTCTTTGGACACCGGCTTACTTGGCTACACCTTC,CASSYSLDTGLLGYTF
NA,TRBJ2-3,TRBV9,NA,TGTGCCAGCAGCGTAGGAGTTGAGACAGATACGCAGTATTTT,CASSVGVETDTQYF
TRBD2,TRBJ2-4,TRBV11-2,NA,TGTGCCAGCAGCTTAGGCGGGGGGGATAACATTCAGTACTTC,CASSLGGGDNIQYF
TRBD2,TRBJ2-3,TRBV10-2,NA,TGCGCCAGCAGTCGGACTAGCGGGGGGGCAATGACAGATACGCAGTATTTT,CASSRTSGGAMTDTQYF
TRBD2,TRBJ2-3,TRBV6-1,NA,TGTGCCAGCAGGAAACTAGCGGGGGCTGATACGCAGTATTTT,CASRKLAGADTQYF
NA,TRBJ1-1,TRBV7-3,NA,TGTGCCAGCAGCTTACGCGGTGTGAACACTGAAGCTTTCTTT,CASSLRGVNTEAFF
NA,TRBJ1-2,TRBV2,NA,TGTGCCAGCCTAGACAGATACGGTGGCTACACCTTC,CASLDRYGGYTF
TRBD1,TRBJ1-1,TRBV29-1,NA,TGCAGCGTTGACACCTACAGGGGCCAGAACACTGAAGCTTTCTTT,CSVDTYRGQNTEAFF